This T cell receptor beta chain appears in the sequencing data of a study of cytomegalovirus exposure and HLA in healthy donors. Study overall: Earlier work reported 117 million unique TCR beta sequences from about 180 million T cells. General observations from the study: For TCR beta chains, V- and J-gene trimming was later linked to a missense DCLRE1C variant. In vitro work confirmed that a few CMV-associated chains recognize CMV antigens.

CDR1 and CDR2 from the germline V gene are MDHEN and SYDVKM. V was cut by 3 bases and J by 5 bases, with 14 bases left in between. There are 15 residues in the CDR3. The primer mix had 60 Vbeta and 13 Jbeta primers. This table comes from immunoSEQ multiplex PCR, and its TCRdb copy is limited to in-frame clones, with some not included. The sample yields about 130,000 clones, 66% seen once. This clone was seen a few times. Antigen: not known. The clonotype comes from a human donor in good health. This rearrangement joins TRBV28 to TRBJ2-1, with D perhaps matching TRBD1 (7 bases). Specimen: PBMCs. The CDR3 here is CASSFRGVGNNEQFF. As DNA, the CDR3 is TGTGCCAGCAGTTTCAGGGGGGTGGGCAACAATGAGCAGTTCTTC.